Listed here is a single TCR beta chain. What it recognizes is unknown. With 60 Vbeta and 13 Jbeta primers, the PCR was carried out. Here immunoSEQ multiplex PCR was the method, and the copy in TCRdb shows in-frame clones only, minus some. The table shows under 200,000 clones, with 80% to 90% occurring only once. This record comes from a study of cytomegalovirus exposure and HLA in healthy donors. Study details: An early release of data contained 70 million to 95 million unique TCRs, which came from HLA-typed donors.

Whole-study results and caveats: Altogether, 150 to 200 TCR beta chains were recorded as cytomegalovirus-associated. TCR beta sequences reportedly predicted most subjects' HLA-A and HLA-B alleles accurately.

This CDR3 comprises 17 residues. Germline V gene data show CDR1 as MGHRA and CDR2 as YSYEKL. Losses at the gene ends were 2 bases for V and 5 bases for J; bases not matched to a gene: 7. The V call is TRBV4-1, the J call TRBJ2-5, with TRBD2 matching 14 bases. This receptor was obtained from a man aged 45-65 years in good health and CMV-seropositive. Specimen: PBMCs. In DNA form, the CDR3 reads TGCGCCAGCAGCCAACGACTAGCGGGGGGGCCCGGGGAGACCCAGTACTTC. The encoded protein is CASSQRLAGGPGETQYF.